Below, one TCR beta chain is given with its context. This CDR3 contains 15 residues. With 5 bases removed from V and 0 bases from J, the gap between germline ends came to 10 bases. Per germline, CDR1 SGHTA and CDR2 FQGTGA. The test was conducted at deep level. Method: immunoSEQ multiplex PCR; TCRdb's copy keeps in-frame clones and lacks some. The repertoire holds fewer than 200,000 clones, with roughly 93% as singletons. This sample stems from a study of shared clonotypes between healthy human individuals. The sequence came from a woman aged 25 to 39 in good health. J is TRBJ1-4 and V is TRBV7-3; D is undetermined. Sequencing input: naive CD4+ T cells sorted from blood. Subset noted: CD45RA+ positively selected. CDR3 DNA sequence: TGTGCCAGCAGCATCTTCCTTGCAACTAATGAAAAACTGTTTTTT. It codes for CASSIFLATNEKLFF.